Shown below are 30 T cell receptor beta chains from a single sample sequenced in a study of cytomegalovirus exposure and HLA in healthy donors. Researchers ran the PCR with 60 Vbeta and 13 Jbeta primers. Clones were read by immunoSEQ multiplex PCR, and TCRdb kept only the in-frame ones, dropping some. The sample has over 200,000 clones, approximately 80% seen once. Sequencing was performed on PBMCs. The receptors derive from a male donor in good health and CMV-seronegative.

In this sample, this clone turned up many times. The rearrangement uses TRBV19 and TRBJ1-1; D gene ambiguous. V lost 3 bases to trimming and J lost 6 bases, with 11 bases between them. Germline V gene sequence: CDR1 LNHDA, CDR2 SQIVND (reference sequence). This CDR3 has 13 amino acids. CDR3 protein: CASSIRPRAEAFF. The CDR3 DNA reads TGTGCCAGTAGTATCAGACCGAGGGCTGAAGCTTTCTTT.

V is TRBV2 and J is TRBJ2-2; a weak D match, TRBD1 (6 bases). Between the trimmed V and J ends, which lost 4 bases and 4 bases, there was a span of 10 bases. The CDR3 length is 14 residues. CDR1 SNHLY and CDR2 FYNNEI come from the germline V gene. The CDR3 DNA sequence: TGTGCCAGCAGTGTGCAGGGGTCCACCGGGGAGCTGTTTTTT. Translation gives CASSVQGSTGELFF. Full variable domain (remainder filled in from reference TRBV2 and TRBJ2-2): EPEVTQTPSHQVTQMGQEVILRCVPISNHLYFYWYRQILGQKVEFLVSFYNNEISEKSEIFDDQFSVERPDGSNFTLKIRSTKLEDSAMYFCASSVQGSTGELFFGEGSRLTVL.

This rearrangement joins TRBV9 to TRBJ2-3; D might be TRBD2 (6 bases). Between the trimmed V and J ends, which lost 2 bases and 2 bases, there was a span of 12 bases. The CDR3 contains 15 residues. The V gene's germline CDR1 is SGDLS and CDR2 YYNGEE. The DNA of the CDR3 is TGTGCCAGCAGCGTCGGACTACAGCCCACAGATACGCAGTATTTT. It encodes CASSVGLQPTDTQYF.

This clone was seen only once. The rearrangement uses TRBV5-1 and TRBJ2-5; TRBD1 matches at 8 bases. CDR1 and CDR2 (germline): SGHRS, YFSETQ. With V trimmed by 2 bases and J by 2 bases, 5 bases remained unmatched. This CDR3 has 15 residues. The CDR3 bases are TGCGCCAGCAGCTTCTCGGACAGGGATCAAGAGACCCAGTACTTC. It yields the protein CASSFSDRDQETQYF.

This clone was seen a handful of times. At one boundary the junction diverges from the germline segment, which might be a read error. This rearrangement joins TRBV10-1 to TRBJ2-3, with TRBD2 matching over 11 bases. The germline V gene has CDR1 WNHNN and CDR2 SYGVQD (reference sequence). The CDR3 length is 13 residues. The CDR3 here is CASGTSGTYTQYF. The CDR3 DNA sequence: TGCGCCAGTGGGACTAGCGGCACATATACGCAGTATTTT.

CDR3 nucleotides: TGTGCCAGTAGGGACAGGGCGGAAAACACTGAAGCTTTCTTT. Translation gives CASRDRAENTEAFF. This chain uses TRBV19 with TRBJ1-1; 8 positions agree with TRBD1. Germline lookup yields CDR1 LNHDA and CDR2 SQIVND (reference sequence). V was pared by 6 bases and J by 2 bases, with 5 bases of the junction left unmatched. The CDR3 extends over 14 amino acids.

This sequence joins TRBV7-6 and TRBJ2-1; D is uncertain. From germline, CDR1 is SGHVS and CDR2 FNYEAQ. V lost 1 base to trimming and J lost 0 bases, with 7 bases between them. The CDR3 is made up of 15 amino acids. CDR3 sequence (DNA): TGTGCCAGCAGCTTAGGAACAGCCTCCTACAATGAGCAGTTCTTC. It codes for CASSLGTASYNEQFF. The full variable domain, with the rest looked up from reference TRBV7-6 and TRBJ2-1, is GAGVSQSPRYKVTKRGQDVALRCDPISGHVSLYWYRQALGQGPEFLTYFNYEAQQDKSGLPNDRFSAERPEGSISTLTIQRTEQRDSAMYRCASSLGTASYNEQFFGPGTRLTVL.

This clone was detected a few times. The junction and the germline gene differ at one end; a read error may be behind it. This sequence joins TRBV7-9 and TRBJ2-7; 8 nucleotides align to TRBD1. The length of the CDR3 is 14 residues. Germline-derived CDR1 and CDR2 are SEHNR and FQNEAQ (reference sequence). CDR3 loop: CSSMDRVSPYEQYF. CDR3 in DNA: TGTTCCAGCATGGACAGGGTCTCTCCCTACGAGCAGTACTTC.

The chain couples TRBV30 to TRBJ1-2; D unresolved. Trimming removed 5 bases from V and 3 bases from J, with 10 bases in between. From germline, CDR1 is GTSNPN and CDR2 SVGIG (reference sequence). The CDR3 contains 12 residues. The CDR3 coding sequence is TGTGCCTGGGAGAGAGGAGACTATGGCTACACCTTC. Translation gives CAWERGDYGYTF.

J is TRBJ1-2 and V is TRBV28; no clear D gene. The CDR3 length is 12 residues. V lost 7 bases, J lost 2 bases, and 8 bases lay in between. Germline CDR1 and CDR2: MDHEN and SYDVKM. CDR3 coding DNA: TGTGCCAGCATGGAGGGAAACTATGGCTACACCTTC. Protein: CASMEGNYGYTF.

This chain joins TRBV25-1 and TRBJ2-3; 14 bases match TRBD2. The CDR3 is made up of 16 amino acids. Germline assignment: CDR1 MGHDK and CDR2 SYGVNS. The J segment lost 3 bases and the V segment lost 7 bases, leaving 6 bases of the junction unmatched. The chain's CDR3 is CASNSGLAGATDTQYF. The CDR3 DNA is TGTGCCAGCAACTCGGGACTAGCGGGAGCAACAGATACGCAGTATTTT.

The rearrangement joins TRBV4-1 to TRBJ2-3; 7 positions agree with TRBD2. Germline V CDR1 and CDR2: MGHRA, YSYEKL. The CDR3 has 17 residues. V was pared by 1 base and J by 4 bases, with 11 bases of the junction left unmatched. This chain's CDR3 is CASSQAPTGGSSDTQYF. CDR3 bases: TGCGCCAGCAGCCAAGCCCCTACGGGAGGTAGCTCAGATACGCAGTATTTT.

The chain combines TRBV19 with TRBJ2-1; 7 bases are a match to TRBD1. The junction had 21 bases not matched to a gene; V was cut back by 4 bases and J by 6 bases. The CDR3 covers 19 residues. Germline values: CDR1 LNHDA, CDR2 SQIVND (reference sequence). CDR3 nucleotide sequence: TGTGCCAGTAGTACAAACCACCACAGGGGCCGGAGTCGACTCAATGAGCAGTTCTTC. Its translation is CASSTNHHRGRSRLNEQFF.

The CDR3 reads CATENREAYEQYF. The CDR3 DNA sequence: TGTGCCACCGAAAACCGGGAGGCCTACGAGCAGTACTTC. This sequence joins TRBV28 and TRBJ2-7; 7 nucleotides line up with TRBD2. Per the germline V gene, CDR1 is MDHEN and CDR2 is SYDVKM. The CDR3 has 13 residues. The V segment lost 10 bases and the J segment 2 bases; nucleotides outside the gene matches: 8. The entire variable domain, with the rest obtained from reference TRBV28 and TRBJ2-7, is as follows: DVKVTQSSRYLVKRTGEKVFLECVQDMDHENMFWYRQDPGLGLRLIYFSYDVKMKEKGDIPEGYSVSREKKERFSLILESASTNQTSMYLCATENREAYEQYFGPGTRLTVT.

This clone was seen a few times. J is TRBJ2-7 and V is TRBV10-2, with 8 bases lining up with TRBD2. CDR3 size: 15 residues. Per germline, CDR1 WSHSY and CDR2 SAAADI. Trimming removed 6 bases from V and 3 bases from J; junction bases left unmatched: 10. The CDR3 coding sequence is TGCGCCAGCAGCCCCCTTCAGCGGGGGAGCTACGAGCAGTACTTC. Translation gives CASSPLQRGSYEQYF.

The V gene is TRBV2, the J gene TRBJ2-1; 7 nucleotides agree with TRBD2. After removal of 8 bases from V and 6 bases from J, the junction contained 4 bases not matched to a gene. The CDR3 extends over 12 amino acids. Germline V gene lookup returns CDR1 SNHLY and CDR2 FYNNEI. CDR3 residues: CASGDYFNEQFF. The CDR3 DNA reads TGTGCCAGCGGGGACTACTTCAATGAGCAGTTCTTC.

The rearrangement links TRBV5-1 to TRBJ1-2, with D tentatively TRBD1 (6 bases). From germline, CDR1 is SGHRS and CDR2 YFSETQ. This CDR3 region has 13 residues. Trimming left V 9 bases short and J 3 bases short, with 15 bases between. CDR3 in amino acids: CATRGGQHYGYTF. CDR3 DNA: TGCGCCACCCGGGGCGGACAGCACTATGGCTACACCTTC.

This chain uses TRBV6-1 with TRBJ2-1, with 12 bases lining up with TRBD2. Germline V gene sequence: CDR1 MNHNS, CDR2 SASEGT. The ends lost 3 bases at V and 13 bases at J; junction bases unmatched: 1. This CDR3 comprises 12 residues. The CDR3 sequence: CASSDGLAGQFF. In nucleotides, the CDR3 is TGTGCCAGCAGTGATGGACTAGCGGGACAGTTCTTC.

The V gene is TRBV10-2, the J gene TRBJ2-4; 10 bases match TRBD1. Germline assignment: CDR1 WSHSY and CDR2 SAAADI. This CDR3 is built from 15 residues. Trimming removed 8 bases from V and 5 bases from J; junction bases left unmatched: 9. The CDR3 DNA reads TGCGCCAGCGCCGTTGGGGACAGGGGCCAAAACATTCAGTACTTC. It encodes CASAVGDRGQNIQYF.

V gene TRBV7-9 combines with J gene TRBJ2-6, with D possibly being TRBD1 (6 bases). CDR1 SEHNR and CDR2 FQNEAQ come from the germline V gene (reference sequence). V was pared by 4 bases and J by 3 bases, with 22 bases between. This CDR3 contains 19 residues. CDR3 in amino acids: CASSYYRELISFGANVLTF. In nucleotides, the CDR3 is TGTGCCAGCAGCTACTACAGGGAGCTGATTTCTTTTGGGGCCAACGTCCTGACTTTC.

This rearrangement joins TRBV11-2 to TRBJ2-7, with D possibly matching TRBD2 (6 bases). The CDR3 has 14 amino acids. V gave up 1 base and J gave up 9 bases, with 16 bases separating them. Germline values: CDR1 SGHAT, CDR2 FQNNGV. Here the CDR3 reads CASSLGDSSRLQYF. As DNA, the CDR3 is TGTGCCAGCAGCTTAGGGGACTCCTCCCGCTTGCAGTACTTC.

This rearrangement joins TRBV5-6 to TRBJ2-5, with D perhaps matching TRBD2 (5 bases). Per germline, CDR1 SGHDT and CDR2 YYEEEE. This CDR3 spans 15 amino acids. V was cut by 4 bases and J by 1 base, with 14 bases left in between. The CDR3 here is CASSPRGRAQETQYF. CDR3 nucleotides: TGTGCCAGCAGCCCCCGTGGGCGGGCCCAAGAGACCCAGTACTTC.

Only a few counts were recorded for this clone. This chain uses TRBV5-1 with TRBJ1-4, with a possible D match to TRBD1 (5 bases). This CDR3 contains 13 residues. The V end lost 1 base, the J end lost 6 bases, and 7 bases lay between the germline ends. The germline V gene encodes CDR1 SGHRS and CDR2 YFSETQ. CDR3 in amino acids: CASSLRGDEKLFF. For the CDR3, the DNA is TGCGCCAGCAGCTTGAGGGGTGATGAAAAACTGTTTTTT.

As for this clone: The germline gene is not matched at one end of the junction; a read error may be the cause. The V and J genes are TRBV7-9 and TRBJ2-1; 7 nucleotides align to TRBD2. CDR3 length: 15 residues. Per germline, CDR1 SEHNR and CDR2 FQNEAQ (reference sequence). CDR3 coding DNA: TGTTCCAGCAGCTATGTAGGAGGGGAGGGGAATGAGCAGTTCTTC. Translation gives CSSSYVGGEGNEQFF.

The rearrangement uses TRBV18 and TRBJ1-5; D is unclear. This CDR3 has 14 residues. Trimming cost V 4 bases and J 2 bases, with 9 bases left between them. Germline V gene data show CDR1 as KGHSH and CDR2 as LQKENI. CDR3 region: CASSQGQGNQPQHF. Here the CDR3 DNA reads TGTGCCAGCTCACAAGGTCAGGGCAATCAGCCCCAGCATTTT. Variable domain in full (rest from reference TRBV18 and TRBJ1-5): NAGVMQNPRHLVRRRGQEARLRCSPMKGHSHVYWYRQLPEEGLKFMVYLQKENIIDESGMPKERFSAEFPKEGPSILRIQQVVRGDSAAYFCASSQGQGNQPQHFGDGTRLSIL.

There are a few counts of this clone. The rearrangement joins TRBV6-5 to TRBJ2-3, with 7 positions matching TRBD1. Germline-derived CDR1 and CDR2 are MNHEY and SVGAGI. V lost 4 bases to trimming and J lost 7 bases; unmatched junction nucleotides: 8. The CDR3 covers 14 residues. The CDR3: CASSSPIQGNTQYF. DNA for the CDR3: TGTGCCAGCAGTTCCCCTATACAGGGGAATACGCAGTATTTT.

The chain carries TRBV5-6 and TRBJ2-3, with TRBD2 matching over 13 bases. The CDR3 sequence is 19 residues long. V dropped 4 bases and J dropped 4; count of bases not matched to a gene: 15. From germline, CDR1 is SGHDT and CDR2 YYEEEE. The CDR3 DNA reads TGTGCCAGCAGCGGGCCCTTTGGACTAGCGGGAGACGGTTCAGATACGCAGTATTTT. This codes for CASSGPFGLAGDGSDTQYF.

A few counts support this clone. This chain connects TRBV19 to TRBJ2-1; maybe TRBD2 (6 bases). The germline gives CDR1 LNHDA, CDR2 SQIVND (reference sequence). Trimming shortened V by 4 bases and J by 5 bases, and 12 bases separated the two germline ends. There are 14 residues in the CDR3. CDR3 in amino acids: CASSRDWTNNEQFF. Written as DNA, the CDR3 is TGTGCCAGTAGTAGGGACTGGACCAACAATGAGCAGTTCTTC.

This sequence joins TRBV6-5 and TRBJ2-3; TRBD1 aligns across 8 bases. In germline, CDR1 is MNHEY, CDR2 SVGAGI. The CDR3 extends over 14 amino acids. V lost 6 bases and J lost 1; bases outside the gene matches: 3. The CDR3 nucleotides read TGTGCCAGCAGGTCGACAGGGGGCACAGATACGCAGTATTTT. Translating gives CASRSTGGTDTQYF.

The chain couples TRBV30 to TRBJ1-1; tentative D call: TRBD1 (6 bases). Trimming removed 4 bases at V and 0 bases at J, with 15 bases between. The CDR3 loop spans 15 amino acids. Germline CDR1 reads GTSNPN; CDR2 reads SVGIG (reference sequence). This CDR3 reads CAWMGTRGLNTEAFF. In DNA form, the CDR3 reads TGTGCCTGGATGGGGACAAGGGGGTTGAACACTGAAGCTTTCTTT.